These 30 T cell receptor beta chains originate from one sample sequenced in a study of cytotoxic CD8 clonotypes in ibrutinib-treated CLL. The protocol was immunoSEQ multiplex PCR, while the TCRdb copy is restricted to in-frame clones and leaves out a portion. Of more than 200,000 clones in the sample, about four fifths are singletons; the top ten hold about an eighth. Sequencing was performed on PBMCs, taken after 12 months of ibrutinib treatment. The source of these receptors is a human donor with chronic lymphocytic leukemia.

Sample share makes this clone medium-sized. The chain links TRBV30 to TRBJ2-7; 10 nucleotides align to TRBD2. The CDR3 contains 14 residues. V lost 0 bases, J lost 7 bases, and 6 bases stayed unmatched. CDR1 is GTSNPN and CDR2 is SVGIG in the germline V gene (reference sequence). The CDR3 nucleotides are TGTGCCTGGAGTGTGACGCTAGCGGGGGATGAGCAGTACTTC. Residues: CAWSVTLAGDEQYF.

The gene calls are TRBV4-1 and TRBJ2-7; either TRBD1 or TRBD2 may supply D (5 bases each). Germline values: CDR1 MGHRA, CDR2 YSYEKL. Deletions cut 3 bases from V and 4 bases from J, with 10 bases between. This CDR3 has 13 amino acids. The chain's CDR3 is CASSHDSGYEQYF. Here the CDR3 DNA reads TGCGCCAGCAGCCACGACAGCGGTTACGAGCAGTACTTC.

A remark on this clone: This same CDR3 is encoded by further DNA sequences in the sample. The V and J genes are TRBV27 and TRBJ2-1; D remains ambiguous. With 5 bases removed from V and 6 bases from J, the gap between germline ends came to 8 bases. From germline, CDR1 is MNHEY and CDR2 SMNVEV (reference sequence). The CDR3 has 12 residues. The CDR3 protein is CASSLTGNEQFF. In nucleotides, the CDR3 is TGTGCCAGCAGTCTGACGGGCAATGAGCAGTTCTTC.

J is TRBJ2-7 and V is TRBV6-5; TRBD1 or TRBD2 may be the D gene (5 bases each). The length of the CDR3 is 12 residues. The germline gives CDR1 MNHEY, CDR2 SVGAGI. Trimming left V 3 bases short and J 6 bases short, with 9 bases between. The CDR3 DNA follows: TGTGCCAGCAGTTATTGGGGGTCCGAGCAGTACTTC. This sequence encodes CASSYWGSEQYF.

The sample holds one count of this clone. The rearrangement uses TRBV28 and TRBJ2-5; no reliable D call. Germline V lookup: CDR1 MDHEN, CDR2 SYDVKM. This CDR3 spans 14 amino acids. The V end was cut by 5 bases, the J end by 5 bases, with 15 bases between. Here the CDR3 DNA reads TGTGCCAGCAGTCCTATAATAGCAGGCGAGACCCAGTACTTC. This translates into CASSPIIAGETQYF.

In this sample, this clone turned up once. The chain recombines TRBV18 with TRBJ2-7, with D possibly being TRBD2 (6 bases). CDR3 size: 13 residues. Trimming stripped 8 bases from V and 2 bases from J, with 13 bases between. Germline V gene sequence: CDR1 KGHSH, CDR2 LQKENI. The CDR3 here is CASGDGGPYEQYF. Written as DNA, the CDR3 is TGTGCCAGCGGCGACGGAGGGCCCTACGAGCAGTACTTC. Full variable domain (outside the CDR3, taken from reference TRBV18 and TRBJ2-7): NAGVMQNPRHLVRRRGQEARLRCSPMKGHSHVYWYRQLPEEGLKFMVYLQKENIIDESGMPKERFSAEFPKEGPSILRIQQVVRGDSAAYFCASGDGGPYEQYFGPGTRLTVT.

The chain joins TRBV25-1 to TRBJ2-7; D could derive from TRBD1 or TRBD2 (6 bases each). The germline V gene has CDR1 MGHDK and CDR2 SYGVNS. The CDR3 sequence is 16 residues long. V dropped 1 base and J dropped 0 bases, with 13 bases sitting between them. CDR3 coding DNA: TGTGCCAGCAGTGAATCTCGGGGGCAATTCTCCTACGAGCAGTACTTC. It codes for CASSESRGQFSYEQYF.

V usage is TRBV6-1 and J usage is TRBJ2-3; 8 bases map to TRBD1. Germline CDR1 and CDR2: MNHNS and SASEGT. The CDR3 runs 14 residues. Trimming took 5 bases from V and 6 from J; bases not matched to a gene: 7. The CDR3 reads CASSTGQGSDTQYF. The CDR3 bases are TGTGCCAGCAGTACAGGACAGGGATCGGATACGCAGTATTTT.

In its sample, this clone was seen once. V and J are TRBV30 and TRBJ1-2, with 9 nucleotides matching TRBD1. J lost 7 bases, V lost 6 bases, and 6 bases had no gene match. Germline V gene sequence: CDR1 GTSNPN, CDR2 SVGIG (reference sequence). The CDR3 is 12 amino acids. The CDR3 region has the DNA TGTGCCTGCCTGACAGGGGGGTCTGGCTACACCTTC. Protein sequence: CACLTGGSGYTF.

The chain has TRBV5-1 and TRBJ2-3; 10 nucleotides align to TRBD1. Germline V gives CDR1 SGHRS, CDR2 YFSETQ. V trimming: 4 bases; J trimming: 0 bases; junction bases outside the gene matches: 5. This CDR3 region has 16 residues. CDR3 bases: TGCGCCAGCAGCCAGGGGACAGGGGCTAGCACAGATACGCAGTATTTT. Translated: CASSQGTGASTDTQYF. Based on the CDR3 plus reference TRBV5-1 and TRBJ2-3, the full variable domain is KAGVTQTPRYLIKTRGQQVTLSCSPISGHRSVSWYQQTPGQGLQFLFEYFSETQRNKGNFPGRFSGRQFSNSRSEMNVSTLELGDSALYLCASSQGTGASTDTQYFGPGTRLTVL.

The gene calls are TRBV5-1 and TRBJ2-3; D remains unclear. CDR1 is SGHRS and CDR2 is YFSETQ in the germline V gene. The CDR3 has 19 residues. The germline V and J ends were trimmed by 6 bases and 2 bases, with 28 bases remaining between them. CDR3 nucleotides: TGCGCCAGCACCCCGGACCCCCGCCCCATCCGCCGCCCCACAGATACGCAGTATTTT. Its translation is CASTPDPRPIRRPTDTQYF.

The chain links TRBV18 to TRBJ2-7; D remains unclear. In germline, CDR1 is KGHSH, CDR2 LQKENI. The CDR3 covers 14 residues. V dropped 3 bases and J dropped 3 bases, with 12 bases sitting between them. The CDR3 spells CASSPQRQGYEQYF. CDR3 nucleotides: TGTGCCAGCTCACCGCAGCGACAAGGCTACGAGCAGTACTTC.

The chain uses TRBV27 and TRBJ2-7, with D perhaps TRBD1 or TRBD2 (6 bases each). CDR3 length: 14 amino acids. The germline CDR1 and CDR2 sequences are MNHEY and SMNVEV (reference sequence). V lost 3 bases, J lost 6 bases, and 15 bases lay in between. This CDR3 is CASSFLGGGSEQYF. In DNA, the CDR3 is TGTGCCAGCAGTTTTCTCGGAGGGGGGTCCGAGCAGTACTTC.

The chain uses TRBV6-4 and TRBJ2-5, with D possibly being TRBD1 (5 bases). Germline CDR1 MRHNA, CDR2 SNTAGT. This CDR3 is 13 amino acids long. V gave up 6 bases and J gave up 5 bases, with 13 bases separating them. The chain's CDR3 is CASRKTAQETQYF. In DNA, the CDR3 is TGTGCCAGCAGAAAGACAGCGCAGGAGACCCAGTACTTC.

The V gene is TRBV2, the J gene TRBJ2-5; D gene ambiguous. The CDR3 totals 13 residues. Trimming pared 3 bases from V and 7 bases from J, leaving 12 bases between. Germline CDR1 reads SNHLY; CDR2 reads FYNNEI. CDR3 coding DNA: TGTGCCAGCAGTGATGCTGGGCGCGGGACCCAGTACTTC. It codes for CASSDAGRGTQYF.

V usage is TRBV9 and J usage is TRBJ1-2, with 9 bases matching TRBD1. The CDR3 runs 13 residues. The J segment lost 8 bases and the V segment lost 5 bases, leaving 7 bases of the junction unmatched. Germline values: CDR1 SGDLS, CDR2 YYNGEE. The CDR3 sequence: CASRDGTGSGYTF. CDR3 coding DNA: TGTGCCAGCAGGGACGGGACAGGGAGCGGCTACACCTTC. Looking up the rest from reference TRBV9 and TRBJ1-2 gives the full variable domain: DSGVTQTPKHLITATGQRVTLRCSPRSGDLSVYWYQQSLDQGLQFLIQYYNGEERAKGNILERFSAQQFPDLHSELNLSSLELGDSALYFCASRDGTGSGYTFGSGTRLTVV.

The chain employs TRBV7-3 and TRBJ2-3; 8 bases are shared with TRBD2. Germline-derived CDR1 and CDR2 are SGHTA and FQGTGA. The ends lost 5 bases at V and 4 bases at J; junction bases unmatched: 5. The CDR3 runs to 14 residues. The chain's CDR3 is CASSPGGQADTQYF. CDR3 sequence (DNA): TGTGCCAGCAGCCCGGGGGGGCAAGCAGATACGCAGTATTTT.

The CDR3 DNA is TGCGCCAGCAGGACGACAGGGGGCCAAGAGACCCAGTACTTC. Protein product: CASRTTGGQETQYF. This chain connects TRBV5-1 to TRBJ2-5, with 9 nucleotides matching TRBD1. Germline V gene sequence: CDR1 SGHRS, CDR2 YFSETQ. Unmatched junction bases numbered 3, after V lost 5 bases and J lost 1 base. This CDR3 is 14 amino acids long.

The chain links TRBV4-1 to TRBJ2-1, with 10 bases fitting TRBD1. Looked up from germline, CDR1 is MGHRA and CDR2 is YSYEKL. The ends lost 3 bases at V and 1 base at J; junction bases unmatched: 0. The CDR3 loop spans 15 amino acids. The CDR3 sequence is CASSQGQGSYNEQFF. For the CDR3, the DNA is TGCGCCAGCAGCCAGGGACAGGGGTCCTACAATGAGCAGTTCTTC.

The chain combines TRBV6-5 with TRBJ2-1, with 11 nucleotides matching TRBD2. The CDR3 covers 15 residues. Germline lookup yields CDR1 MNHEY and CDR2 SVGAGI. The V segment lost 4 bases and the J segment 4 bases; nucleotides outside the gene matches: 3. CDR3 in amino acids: CASSSLAGGYNEQFF. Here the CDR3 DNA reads TGTGCCAGCAGTTCTCTAGCGGGAGGATACAATGAGCAGTTCTTC.

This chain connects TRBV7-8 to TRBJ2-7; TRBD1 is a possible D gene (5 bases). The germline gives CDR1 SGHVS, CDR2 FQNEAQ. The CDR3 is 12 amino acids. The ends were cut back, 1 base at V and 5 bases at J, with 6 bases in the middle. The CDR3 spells CASSLVGDEQYF. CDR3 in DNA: TGTGCCAGCAGCTTAGTAGGGGACGAGCAGTACTTC. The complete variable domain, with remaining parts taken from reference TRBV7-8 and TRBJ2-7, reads GAGVSQSPRYKVAKRGQDVALRCDPISGHVSLFWYQQALGQGPEFLTYFQNEAQLDKSGLPSDRFFAERPEGSVSTLKIQRTQQEDSAVYLCASSLVGDEQYFGPGTRLTVT.

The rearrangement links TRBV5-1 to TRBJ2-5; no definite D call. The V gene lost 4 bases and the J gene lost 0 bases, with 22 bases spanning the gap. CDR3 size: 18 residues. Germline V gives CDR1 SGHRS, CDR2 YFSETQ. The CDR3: CASSLDLDEQSHQETQYF. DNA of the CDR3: TGCGCCAGCAGCCTTGACCTAGACGAACAGAGTCACCAAGAGACCCAGTACTTC.

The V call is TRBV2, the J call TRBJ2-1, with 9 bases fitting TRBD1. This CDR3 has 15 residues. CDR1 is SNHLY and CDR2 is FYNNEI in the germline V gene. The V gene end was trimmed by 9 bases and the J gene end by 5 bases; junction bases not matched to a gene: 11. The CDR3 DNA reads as TGTGCCAGTTCATCGACCGGGACAGGGAACAATGAGCAGTTCTTC. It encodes CASSSTGTGNNEQFF.

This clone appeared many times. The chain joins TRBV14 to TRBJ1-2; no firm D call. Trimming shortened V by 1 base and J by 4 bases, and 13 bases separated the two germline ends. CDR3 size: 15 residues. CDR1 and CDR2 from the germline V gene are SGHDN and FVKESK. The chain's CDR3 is CASSQGGLGGYGYTF. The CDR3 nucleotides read TGTGCCAGCAGCCAAGGAGGGCTCGGTGGCTATGGCTACACCTTC.

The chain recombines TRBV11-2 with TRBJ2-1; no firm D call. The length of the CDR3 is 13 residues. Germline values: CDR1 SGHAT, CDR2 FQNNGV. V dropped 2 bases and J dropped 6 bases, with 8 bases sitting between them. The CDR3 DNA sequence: TGTGCCAGCAGCTTATCAAAGGGCAATGAGCAGTTCTTC. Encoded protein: CASSLSKGNEQFF. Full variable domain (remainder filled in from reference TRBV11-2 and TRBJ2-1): EAGVAQSPRYKIIEKRQSVAFWCNPISGHATLYWYQQILGQGPKLLIQFQNNGVVDDSQLPKDRFSAERLKGVDSTLKIQPAKLEDSAVYLCASSLSKGNEQFFGPGTRLTVL.

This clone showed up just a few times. In DNA, the CDR3 is TGTGCCAGCAGCTTCGGAGGGGCAGAGACCCAGTACTTC. Residues: CASSFGGAETQYF. This chain joins TRBV5-4 and TRBJ2-5; D perhaps matches TRBD2 (6 bases). This CDR3 spans 13 amino acids. Germline V gene data show CDR1 as SGHNT and CDR2 as YYREEE (reference sequence). Trimming shortened V by 2 bases and J by 4 bases, and 9 bases separated the two germline ends.

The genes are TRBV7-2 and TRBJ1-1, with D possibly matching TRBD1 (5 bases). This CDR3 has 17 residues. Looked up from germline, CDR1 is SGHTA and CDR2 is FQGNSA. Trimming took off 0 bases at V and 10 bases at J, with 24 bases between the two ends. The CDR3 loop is CASSLAAGGTRTSGAFF. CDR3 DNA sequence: TGTGCCAGCAGCTTAGCCGCCGGGGGAACGAGGACCTCTGGAGCTTTCTTT.

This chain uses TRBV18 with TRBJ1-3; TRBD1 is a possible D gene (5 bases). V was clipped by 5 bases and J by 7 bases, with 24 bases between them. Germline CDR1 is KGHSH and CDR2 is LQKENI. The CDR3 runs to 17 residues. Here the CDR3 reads CASSSVRESTVGNTIYF. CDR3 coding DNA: TGTGCCAGCTCATCGGTCAGGGAATCCACTGTTGGGAACACCATATATTTT. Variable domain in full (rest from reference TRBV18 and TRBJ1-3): NAGVMQNPRHLVRRRGQEARLRCSPMKGHSHVYWYRQLPEEGLKFMVYLQKENIIDESGMPKERFSAEFPKEGPSILRIQQVVRGDSAAYFCASSSVRESTVGNTIYFGEGSWLTVV.

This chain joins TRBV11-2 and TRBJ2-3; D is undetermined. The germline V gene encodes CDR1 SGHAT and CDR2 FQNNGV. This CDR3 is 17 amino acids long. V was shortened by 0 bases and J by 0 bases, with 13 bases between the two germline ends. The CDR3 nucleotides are TGTGCCAGCAGCTTAGATAAGTTTGATACTAGCACAGATACGCAGTATTTT. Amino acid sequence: CASSLDKFDTSTDTQYF.

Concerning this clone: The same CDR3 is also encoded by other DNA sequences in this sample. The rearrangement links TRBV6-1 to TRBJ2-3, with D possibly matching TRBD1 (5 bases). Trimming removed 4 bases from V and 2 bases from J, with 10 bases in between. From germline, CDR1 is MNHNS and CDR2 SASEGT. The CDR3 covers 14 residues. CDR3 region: CASSVSGNTDTQYF. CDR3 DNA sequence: TGTGCCAGCAGTGTTTCAGGGAACACAGATACGCAGTATTTT.